This TCR beta chain derives from a study of T cell responses to AZD1222 COVID-19 vaccine (dated by TCRdb to the early 2020s). Some background on the complete study: TCR sequencing covered fewer than 250 trial participants: 200 to 220 given two doses of AZD1222 and around 25 given two doses of MenACWY control vaccine. Trial participants were enrolled by age into 18-55, 56-69 and 70-plus year subgroups, with 148, 28 and 57 TCR-sequenced participants respectively. What the work shows at the level of the full study, not this receptor alone: Reportedly, almost half of the unique spike-specific TCRs recognized epitopes lying outside the regions that are mutated in the B.1.351 and B.1.1.7 variants. CD4 TCRs associated with the vaccine covered the entire spike protein, and the dominant responses were in regions 160-218 and 743-854. After two AZD1222 doses, spike-specific TCR breadth and depth were significantly higher than at day 0 and than in MenACWY recipients. Participants were mostly white British and included more females than males, and it was suggested by the authors that clonal diversity may have been underestimated. In the small 56-69-year group, the increase in depth fell short of significance, most likely because of low power. Conclusions about previously exposed vaccinees were limited because only five to seven AZD1222 recipients were SARS-CoV-2 seropositive at baseline. No day 14 peak-response samples were available, so repertoires were characterized only after the peak T cell response.

The CDR3 regions of human TCRbeta chains were analyzed by immunosequencing. In the original analysis: Repertoire TCRs were checked for matches against a reference library of SARS-CoV-2-specific TCRs that had been generated using the MIRA antigen-specificity platform. Breadth was defined as the fraction of unique TCRs that were SARS-CoV-2-associated. Depth was defined as the fraction of total T cells that were SARS-CoV-2-associated. Using the MIRA data, every spike-specific TCR was mapped to the spike region that the TCR reacted to and assigned to either a CD4 or a CD8 class. Log10-transformed breadth and depth values were compared by one-way ANOVA with Sidak's multiple comparisons tests. The clones in this table, taken by TCRdb from immuneACCESS, are in-frame only. Not every clone is retained; where verified, under half of the shortfall comes from an unresolved V gene, and the cause of the rest is unknown. V and J calls and clone size are as listed in that table; D and trimming were resolved from the DNA. The sample table records some 200,000 clones; over 85% of these occur just once. Together, the top ten hold 3.6% of the sample.

The sample's time point, from its label and the paper: about 28 days (+/-7) after the second vaccine dose. Reading the label with the study, this specimen's treatment or condition is: meningococcal conjugate vaccine given as trial control. Samples from vaccinated people were obtained from the UK trials COV001 and COV002, which included a single-blind randomized controlled phase 2/3 trial of AZD1222 (ChAdOx1 nCoV-19) in healthy adults. For TCRbeta chain sequencing, PBMC samples from trial participants were taken at day 0 and at day 28 after the second dose. A note on this clone: Its recognized antigen is unknown. No much larger clonotype is one base removed from it; base qualities were not supplied.

CDR1 and CDR2 are drawn from the germline V gene: SGHRS, YFSETQ. The CDR3 measures 15 amino acids from cysteine to phenylalanine. Here the CDR3 DNA is all that survives: 45 bases in frame from base 1. V is cut by 0 bases and J by 2 bases, and the space between the germline ends is 12 bases. This TCR was recovered from an adult who received the MenACWY meningococcal vaccine as a control. The V gene is TRBV5-1 and the J gene is TRBJ2-7; the D gene is perhaps TRBD2, from 7 matching bases. This specimen was peripheral blood, taken 28 days after the second dose of the MenACWY control vaccine. The nucleotides are TGCGCCAGCAGCTTGGCGACGGGGGGCCCCTACGAGCAGTACTTC. This gives the protein CASSLATGGPYEQYF. The full variable domain, completed from the reference TRBV5-1 and TRBJ2-7 proteins outside the CDR3, reads KAGVTQTPRYLIKTRGQQVTLSCSPISGHRSVSWYQQTPGQGLQFLFEYFSETQRNKGNFPGRFSGRQFSNSRSEMNVSTLELGDSALYLCASSLATGGPYEQYFGPGTRLTVT.